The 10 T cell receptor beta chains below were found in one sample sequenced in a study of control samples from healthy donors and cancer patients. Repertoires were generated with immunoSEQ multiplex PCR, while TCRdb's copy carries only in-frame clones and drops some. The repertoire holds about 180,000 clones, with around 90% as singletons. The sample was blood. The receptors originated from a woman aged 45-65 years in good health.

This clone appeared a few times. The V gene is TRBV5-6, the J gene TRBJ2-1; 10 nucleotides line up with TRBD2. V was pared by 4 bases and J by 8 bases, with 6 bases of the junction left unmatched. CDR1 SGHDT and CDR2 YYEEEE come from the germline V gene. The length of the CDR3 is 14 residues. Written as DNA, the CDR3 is TGTGCCAGCAGCGGAGCGGGAGGGGCGGATGAGCAGTTCTTC. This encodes CASSGAGGADEQFF.

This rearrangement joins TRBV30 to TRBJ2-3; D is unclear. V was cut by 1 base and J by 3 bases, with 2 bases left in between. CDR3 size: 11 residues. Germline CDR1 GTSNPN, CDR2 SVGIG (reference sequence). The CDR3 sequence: CAWSDTDTQYF. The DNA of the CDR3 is TGTGCCTGGAGTGATACAGATACGCAGTATTTT.

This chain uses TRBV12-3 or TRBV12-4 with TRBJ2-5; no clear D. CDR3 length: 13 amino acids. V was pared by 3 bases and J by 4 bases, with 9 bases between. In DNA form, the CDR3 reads TGTGCCAGCAGTTTTTCGGCCGGAGAGACCCAGTACTTC. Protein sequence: CASSFSAGETQYF.

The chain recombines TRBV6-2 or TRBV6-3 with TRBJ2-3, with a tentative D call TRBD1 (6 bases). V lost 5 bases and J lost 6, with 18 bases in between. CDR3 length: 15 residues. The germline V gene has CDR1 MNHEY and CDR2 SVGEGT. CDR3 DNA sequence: TGTGCCAGCAGTCAACTCGACAGGTCAACGGATACGCAGTATTTT. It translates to CASSQLDRSTDTQYF.

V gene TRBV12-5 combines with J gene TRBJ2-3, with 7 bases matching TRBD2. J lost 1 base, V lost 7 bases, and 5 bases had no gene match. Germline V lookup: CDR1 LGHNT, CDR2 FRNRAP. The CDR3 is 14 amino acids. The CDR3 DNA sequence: TGTGCTAGTGCTCGGGCGGGGGGCACAGATACGCAGTATTTT. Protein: CASARAGGTDTQYF.

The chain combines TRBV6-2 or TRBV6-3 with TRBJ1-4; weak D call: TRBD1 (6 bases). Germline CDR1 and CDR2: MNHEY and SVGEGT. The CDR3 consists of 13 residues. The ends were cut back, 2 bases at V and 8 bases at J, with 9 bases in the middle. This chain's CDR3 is CASSYGQFEKLFF. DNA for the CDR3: TGTGCCAGCAGTTACGGACAGTTCGAAAAACTGTTTTTT.

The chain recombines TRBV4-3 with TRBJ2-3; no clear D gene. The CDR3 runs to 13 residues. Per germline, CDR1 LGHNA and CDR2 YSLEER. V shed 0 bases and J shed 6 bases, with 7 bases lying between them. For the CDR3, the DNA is TGCGCCAGCAGCCAAGAGATCATCGATACGCAGTATTTT. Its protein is CASSQEIIDTQYF.

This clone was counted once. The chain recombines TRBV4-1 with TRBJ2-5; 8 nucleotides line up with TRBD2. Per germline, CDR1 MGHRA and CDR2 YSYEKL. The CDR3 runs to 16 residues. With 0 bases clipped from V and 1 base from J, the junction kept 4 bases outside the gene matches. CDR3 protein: CASSQDLRGGQETQYF. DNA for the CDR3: TGCGCCAGCAGCCAAGATCTACGGGGGGGCCAAGAGACCCAGTACTTC.

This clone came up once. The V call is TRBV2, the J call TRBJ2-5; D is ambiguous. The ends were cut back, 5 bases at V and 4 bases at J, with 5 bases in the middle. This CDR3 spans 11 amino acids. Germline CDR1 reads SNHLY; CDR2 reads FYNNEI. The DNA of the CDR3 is TGTGCCAGCAGTATGGGAGAGACCCAGTACTTC. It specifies CASSMGETQYF.

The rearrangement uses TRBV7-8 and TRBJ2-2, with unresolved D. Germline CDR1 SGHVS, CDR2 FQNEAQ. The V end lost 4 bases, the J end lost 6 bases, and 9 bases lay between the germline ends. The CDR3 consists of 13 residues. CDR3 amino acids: CASSSVVAGELFF. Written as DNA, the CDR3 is TGTGCCAGCAGCTCGGTCGTCGCCGGGGAGCTGTTTTTT.